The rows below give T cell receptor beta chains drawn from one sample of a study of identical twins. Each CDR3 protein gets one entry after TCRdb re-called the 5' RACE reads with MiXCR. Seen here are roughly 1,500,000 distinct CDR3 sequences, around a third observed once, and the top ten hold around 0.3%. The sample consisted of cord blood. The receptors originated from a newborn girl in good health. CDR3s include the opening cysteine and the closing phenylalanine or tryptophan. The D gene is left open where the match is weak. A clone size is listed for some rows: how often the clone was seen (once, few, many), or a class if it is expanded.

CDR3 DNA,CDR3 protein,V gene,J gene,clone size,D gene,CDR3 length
TGCAGTCACACTAGCGGCCATACGCAGTATTTT,CSHTSGHTQYF,TRBV20-1,TRBJ2-3,few,TRBD2,11
TGTGCCAGCAGTTTAACAGCTCAGAAGGAGCAGTACTTC,CASSLTAQKEQYF,TRBV28,TRBJ2-7,NA,NA,13
TGTGCCACCAGTGAAAACAGTTTCAATCAGCCCCAGCATTTT,CATSENSFNQPQHF,TRBV10-3,TRBJ1-5,NA,NA,14
TGTGCCAGCAGCCCGGAAATGGAGACCCAGTACTTC,CASSPEMETQYF,TRBV11-2,TRBJ2-5,few,NA,12
TGTGCCAGCAGCCAACTAGCGGGGTCTTCAGATACGCAGTATTTT,CASSQLAGSSDTQYF,TRBV3-1,TRBJ2-3,few,TRBD2,15
TGTGCCAGCAGTCCAACGACGGTCACAAACTATGGCTACACCTTC,CASSPTTVTNYGYTF,TRBV2,TRBJ1-2,NA,NA,15
TGTGCCAGCAGCTCCCGGGACAGGGGCCGTCAGCCCCAGCATTTT,CASSSRDRGRQPQHF,TRBV7-2,TRBJ1-5,few,TRBD1,15
TGCAGTGCTCGACAGATCCTAGCCAAAAACATTCAGTACTTC,CSARQILAKNIQYF,TRBV20-1,TRBJ2-4,few,NA,14
TGTGCCAGCAGCGGGGACAGGGTAGGTGACGAGCAGTACTTC,CASSGDRVGDEQYF,TRBV7-9,TRBJ2-7,NA,TRBD1,14
TGTGCCAGCAGTTCCCGTAGTCAGCCCCAGCATTTT,CASSSRSQPQHF,TRBV28,TRBJ1-5,NA,NA,12
TGTGCCAGCAGTCGCCCCTTACAGGGGGTGTACACCTTC,CASSRPLQGVYTF,TRBV3-1,TRBJ1-2,NA,TRBD1,13
TGTGCCAGCAGTACACAGGGACTTCTTGAAAAACTGTTTTTT,CASSTQGLLEKLFF,TRBV12-3/TRBV12-4,TRBJ1-4,NA,NA,14
TGTGCCAGCACCTATGGCCCCCCTACAGATACGCAGTATTTT,CASTYGPPTDTQYF,TRBV6-6,TRBJ2-3,few,NA,14
TGTGCCAGCAGTTTTGGGGGGGGCGCAGGCACTAATGAAAAACTGTTTTTT,CASSFGGGAGTNEKLFF,TRBV12-3/TRBV12-4,TRBJ1-4,NA,NA,17
TGTGCCAGCAGCACCGACAGGGCCCATCCTAACTATGGCTACACCTTC,CASSTDRAHPNYGYTF,TRBV14,TRBJ1-2,few,TRBD1,16
TGTGCCAGCAGCCCACGGCGGGGTATCACCGGGGAGCTGTTTTTT,CASSPRRGITGELFF,TRBV3-1,TRBJ2-2,NA,NA,15
TGTGCCAGCAGCGTAGGGCCAGGGGGGACCAACGTCCTGACTTTC,CASSVGPGGTNVLTF,TRBV9,TRBJ2-6,few,NA,15
TGTGCCAGCAGCCACTCACGAGAAAAACTGTTTTTT,CASSHSREKLFF,TRBV4-2,TRBJ1-4,few,NA,12
TGTGCCAGCAGACATCGACAGGGGCCCTATGGCTACACCTTC,CASRHRQGPYGYTF,TRBV6-6,TRBJ1-2,NA,TRBD1,14
TGCGCCAGCAGCCTTACCCCGGGACAGCGACTCCTAAACTATGGCTACACCTTC,CASSLTPGQRLLNYGYTF,TRBV4-1,TRBJ1-2,NA,TRBD1,18
TGCGCCAGCAGCCAAGAGGGCTTATCCCTGCAGTACTTC,CASSQEGLSLQYF,TRBV4-1,TRBJ2-5,few,NA,13
TGTGCCAGCAGCCCGCTCTTCGGTGTAGCGGGGGGGACGCAAGAGACCCAGTACTTC,CASSPLFGVAGGTQETQYF,TRBV7-2,TRBJ2-5,few,TRBD2,19
TGTGCCAGCAGTAGGACTTATAATGAAAAACTGTTTTTT,CASSRTYNEKLFF,TRBV6-5,TRBJ1-4,few,NA,13
TGCAGTGCTAGGGACACAGGGGGACCCTACAATGAGCAGTACTTC,CSARDTGGPYNEQYF,TRBV20-1,TRBJ2-5,NA,TRBD1,15
TGTGCCAGCAGCCCGATTTCTAGCGGGATAGGCGGGGAGCTGTTTTTT,CASSPISSGIGGELFF,TRBV11-1,TRBJ2-2,few,TRBD2,16
TGCAGTGCCCGAACTAGGGACACAGATACGCAGTATTTT,CSARTRDTDTQYF,TRBV20-1,TRBJ2-3,few,NA,13
TGCAGTGCAGCCGGACAGGGCGGGACAAAGGTCTACGAACAGTACTTC,CSAAGQGGTKVYEQYF,TRBV20-1,TRBJ2-5,NA,TRBD1,16
TGCAGTGCTAGACAGGTGGACACTGAAGCTTTCTTT,CSARQVDTEAFF,TRBV20-1,TRBJ1-1,NA,NA,12
TGTGCCAGCAGCCATTTAAGGGGCTCCTACAGTGAGCAGTTCTTC,CASSHLRGSYSEQFF,TRBV14,TRBJ2-1,NA,NA,15
TGTGCCAGCAGCTTAGGACGAGGGCTAGCGGGGAAAGAGCAGTTCTTC,CASSLGRGLAGKEQFF,TRBV7-9,TRBJ2-1,NA,TRBD2,16
TGTGCCAGCAGCCAAGATCGCCTAGCGGGAGGAACCACAGATACGCAGTATTTT,CASSQDRLAGGTTDTQYF,TRBV3-1,TRBJ2-3,NA,TRBD2,18
TGTGCCAGCACCTACAGGGCAGATACGCAGTATTTT,CASTYRADTQYF,TRBV7-2,TRBJ2-3,few,NA,12
TGTGCCAGCACTCTCCCGGGAACTCCCCAAGAGACCCAGTACTTC,CASTLPGTPQETQYF,TRBV2,TRBJ2-5,NA,NA,15
TGTGCCACCAGTGATTTGCGGGAGGGAGCCGCCGATACGCAGTATTTT,CATSDLREGAADTQYF,TRBV24-1,TRBJ2-3,few,TRBD2,16
TGCGCCAGCAGCTTGCCCACTAGGGCTAGCGCTCACAATGAGCAGTTCTTC,CASSLPTRASAHNEQFF,TRBV5-1,TRBJ2-1,NA,NA,17
TGCAGTGCTACCGTCATACCAGAAGCTTTCTTT,CSATVIPEAFF,TRBV20-1,TRBJ1-1,NA,NA,11
TGTGCCAGCAGTCATCAGGGGGCGAGGTACGAGCAGTACTTC,CASSHQGARYEQYF,TRBV6-5,TRBJ2-7,NA,TRBD1,14